A single sample is the source of the 27 T cell receptor beta chains below, sequenced in a study of CXCR3-negative and CXCR3-positive naive CD8 T cells. Study-wide findings and caveats: A higher hydrophobicity marked the TRB CDR3s of CXCR3-positive naive cells versus CXCR3-negative naive cells.

In preparing the TRB cDNA libraries, 5' RACE with UMI labels was used. TCRdb re-called the 5' RACE reads and catalogs CDR3 proteins one per entry, DNA excluded. Its listing shows 50,000 to 65,000 distinct CDR3 sequences. Their recognized antigens are unknown. The specimen sequenced was naive CXCR3+ CD8+ T cells from blood. The subset here: CD45RO-CCR7+CD27+CD95- naive CD8+ T cells expressing CXCR3 (TNR3+). Source of these receptors: a human donor in good health. Some clones in this sample may be carry-over from other donors' samples.

The V gene is TRBV15, the J gene TRBJ2-1; the D gene TCRdb calls, TRBD2, cannot be checked with no DNA. Germline V gene lookup returns CDR1 LNHNV and CDR2 YYDKDF (reference sequence). The CDR3 sequence is 15 residues long. CDR3 loop: CATSRDAGSYNEQFF.

The V gene is TRBV29-1, the J gene TRBJ1-2. Germline CDR1 SQVTM, CDR2 ANQGSEA. CDR3 length: 11 amino acids. The CDR3 loop reads CSGRTTYGYTF.

This rearrangement joins TRBV12-5 to TRBJ2-5; TCRdb selects TRBD1, and the lack of DNA leaves this call unchecked. The CDR3 runs 18 residues. The germline CDR1 and CDR2 sequences are LGHNT and FRNRAP. CDR3 residues: CASGLVQRVVQGAETQYF.

The V and J genes are TRBV28 and TRBJ2-1; TCRdb selects TRBD2, and the lack of DNA leaves this call unchecked. The germline gives CDR1 MDHEN, CDR2 SYDVKM. This CDR3 has 14 amino acids. The CDR3: CASSSLAGNNEQFF.

V is TRBV10-3 and J is TRBJ1-2. Germline V gene lookup returns CDR1 ENHRY and CDR2 SYGVKD. The CDR3 spans 14 residues. The CDR3 spells CAISEAKYNYGYTF.

This clonotype is called medium-sized based on its frequency. The chain uses TRBV6-2 or TRBV6-3 and TRBJ2-2; TCRdb's assignment of TRBD1 cannot be checked, as there is no DNA. The CDR3 extends over 20 amino acids. CDR1 MNHEY and CDR2 SVGEGT come from the germline V gene. The chain's CDR3 is CASSYSIFPQGTTNTGELFF.

The rearrangement uses TRBV20-1 and TRBJ2-7. The V gene's germline CDR1 is DFQATT and CDR2 SNEGSKA (reference sequence). The CDR3 contains 13 residues. CDR3 sequence reads: CSARDGDSYEQYF.

The V and J genes are TRBV7-3 and TRBJ2-7; checking the TCRdb D call of TRBD1 is not possible without DNA. This CDR3 has 14 residues. Germline V gene lookup returns CDR1 SGHTA and CDR2 FQGTGA. The CDR3 protein is CASSLGTGHYEQYF.

The chain couples TRBV5-6 to TRBJ2-7; TCRdb names TRBD1, which stays unverified in the absence of DNA. CDR1 and CDR2 from the germline V gene are SGHDT and YYEEEE. This CDR3 has 13 residues. CDR3 residues: CASQGGVSYEQYF.

CDR3 sequence: CASSLLAGEFYNEQFF. V usage is TRBV7-6 and J usage is TRBJ2-1; TCRdb returns TRBD2, unconfirmable since there is no DNA. The CDR3 runs to 16 residues. Germline V gene data show CDR1 as SGHVS and CDR2 as FNYEAQ.

V gene TRBV7-2 combines with J gene TRBJ2-7; TCRdb reports TRBD2, a call that lacks DNA to check it against. Germline CDR1 SGHTA, CDR2 FQGNSA. The CDR3 has 14 residues. This chain's CDR3 is CASSHPGTYYEQYF.

The chain carries TRBV14 and TRBJ2-7; as DNA is missing, the TRBD2 call by TCRdb cannot be tested. Germline CDR1 and CDR2: SGHDN and FVKESK. This CDR3 spans 14 amino acids. CDR3 loop: CASSQALAPDEQYF.

V and J are TRBV4-1 and TRBJ2-7; TCRdb indicates TRBD1, and absent DNA this call remains unverified. There are 13 residues in the CDR3. Germline V CDR1 and CDR2: MGHRA, YSYEKL. The CDR3 region is CASSQNRDYEQYF.

The chain has TRBV29-1 and TRBJ2-2. The CDR3 length is 13 residues. Germline-derived CDR1 and CDR2 are SQVTM and ANQGSEA. This CDR3 is CSVSEWDTGELFF.

This rearrangement joins TRBV5-1 to TRBJ2-1; TCRdb's assignment of TRBD1 cannot be checked, as there is no DNA. The CDR3 length is 14 residues. Germline V gives CDR1 SGHRS, CDR2 YFSETQ. CDR3 amino acids: CASSFSTGGYEQFF.

The chain recombines TRBV29-1 with TRBJ2-1. Germline CDR1 is SQVTM and CDR2 is ANQGSEA. The CDR3 has 13 residues. CDR3 amino acids: CSVDEGLVGEQFF.

The chain combines TRBV12-5 with TRBJ1-1. The CDR3 contains 14 residues. Per germline, CDR1 LGHNT and CDR2 FRNRAP. This CDR3 is CASGLGTVNTEAFF.

The chain recombines TRBV20-1 with TRBJ2-7; TCRdb proposes TRBD1, but this gene call is untestable without DNA. Germline CDR1 and CDR2: DFQATT and SNEGSKA (reference sequence). The CDR3 contains 14 residues. CDR3 region: CSASAGTGGFEQYF.

V is TRBV20-1 and J is TRBJ2-2; TCRdb's D call of TRBD1 is untestable without DNA. This CDR3 comprises 16 residues. Per germline, CDR1 DFQATT and CDR2 SNEGSKA (reference sequence). This CDR3 reads CSARSPGAGDTGELFF.

This chain links TRBV6-2 or TRBV6-3 with TRBJ2-2; the D gene TCRdb calls, TRBD1, cannot be checked with no DNA. The CDR3 runs 14 residues. Germline loops: CDR1 MNHEY, CDR2 SVGEGT. This chain's CDR3 is CASRTGETTGELFF.

This sequence joins TRBV6-2 or TRBV6-3 and TRBJ2-2; TCRdb's D call of TRBD1 is untestable without DNA. CDR3 length equals 15 residues. Germline values: CDR1 MNHEY, CDR2 SVGEGT. CDR3 amino acids: CASSLGHEITGELFF.

This chain uses TRBV7-2 with TRBJ2-7. The V gene's germline CDR1 is SGHTA and CDR2 FQGNSA. This CDR3 is 15 amino acids long. The CDR3 sequence: CASSLESELTYEQYF.

The J gene is TRBJ2-2, the V gene TRBV28. The CDR3 contains 13 residues. Germline CDR1 reads MDHEN; CDR2 reads SYDVKM. This CDR3 reads CASSFVNTGELFF.

The V and J genes are TRBV12-3 or TRBV12-4 and TRBJ2-7; without DNA, the TCRdb call of TRBD1 cannot be checked. This CDR3 spans 15 amino acids. CDR3 sequence reads: CASSSGQVLIYEQYF.

The rearrangement uses TRBV7-3 and TRBJ2-2; there is no DNA to check the TCRdb D call of TRBD1. Germline loops: CDR1 SGHTA, CDR2 FQGTGA. CDR3 length: 17 amino acids. This CDR3 is CASSLTYDSANTGELFF. The entire variable domain, with the rest obtained from reference TRBV7-3 and TRBJ2-2, is as follows: GAGVSQTPSNKVTEKGKYVELRCDPISGHTALYWYRQSLGQGPEFLIYFQGTGAADDSGLPNDRFFAVRPEGSVSTLKIQRTERGDSAVYLCASSLTYDSANTGELFFGEGSRLTVL.

V usage is TRBV18 and J usage is TRBJ2-4; TCRdb designates TRBD1, a call that cannot be tested without DNA. Germline values: CDR1 KGHSH, CDR2 LQKENI. CDR3 length: 14 residues. CDR3 region: CASSPNRQQNIQYF.

The gene calls are TRBV12-3 or TRBV12-4 and TRBJ2-5. The CDR3 loop spans 14 amino acids. The CDR3 here is CASSSWMFQETQYF.